There are many counts of the clone carrying this TCR beta chain. Its antigen is unknown. In germline, CDR1 is DFQATT, CDR2 SNEGSKA (reference sequence). Between the trimmed V and J ends, which lost 1 base and 3 bases, there was a span of 10 bases. The CDR3 is 13 residues long. Tregs were sorted as CD4+CD25+CD127-/low cells. Findings and limits, study-wide: Whole repertoires were not studied in the larger cohort, only one V-J beta rearrangement.

TCRdb itself ran the 5' RACE reads through MiXCR, one entry per CDR3 protein. Among around 30,000 distinct CDR3 sequences listed, around 27% were seen once. V usage is TRBV20-1 and J usage is TRBJ2-7, with a tentative D call TRBD2 (5 bases). This receptor was taken from a female donor with breast cancer. Sequencing input: tumor-infiltrating Tregs sorted from the breast tumor. The CDR3 spells CSARAGLHYEQYF. The CDR3 DNA sequence: TGCAGTGCTAGAGCCGGACTGCACTACGAGCAGTACTTC.